A single sample is the source of the 8 T cell receptor beta chains below, sequenced in a study of cytomegalovirus exposure and HLA in healthy donors. Amplification used 60 Vbeta primers and 13 Jbeta primers. Profiling relied on immunoSEQ multiplex PCR, and the TCRdb table lists in-frame clones only, not all of them. The sample contains around 200,000 clones, over 80% of which appear only once. Sample: PBMCs. These receptors all stem from a man in his forties or fifties in good health and CMV-seronegative.

This chain joins TRBV6-6 and TRBJ2-7; TRBD2 matches 10 bases. Germline lookup yields CDR1 MNHNY and CDR2 SVGAGI (reference sequence). This CDR3 has 15 residues. Unmatched junction bases numbered 8, after V lost 6 bases and J lost 3 bases. The CDR3 reads CASRGLANTDYEQYF. CDR3 coding DNA: TGTGCCAGCAGGGGACTAGCGAATACCGACTACGAGCAGTACTTC.

The CDR3 DNA reads TGTGCCAGCACCGTCCGTCCATCGAGGAACACTGAAGCTTTCTTT. Its protein is CASTVRPSRNTEAFF. The chain carries TRBV6-5 and TRBJ1-1; no firm D call. The CDR3 is 15 amino acids. Trimming left V 7 bases short and J 1 base short, with 16 bases between. Germline assignment: CDR1 MNHEY and CDR2 SVGAGI.

This CDR3 reads CASSHDSNPLKTQYF. CDR3 sequence (DNA): TGTGCCAGCAGCCACGACAGTAACCCCCTAAAGACCCAGTACTTC. The chain couples TRBV6-5 to TRBJ2-5, with TRBD1 as a possible D gene (5 bases). Germline CDR1 MNHEY, CDR2 SVGAGI. This CDR3 comprises 15 residues. Between the trimmed V and J ends, which lost 6 bases and 6 bases, there was a span of 20 bases.

J is TRBJ1-5 and V is TRBV19, with D maybe TRBD1 (5 bases). The CDR3 sequence is 15 residues long. V shed 8 bases and J shed 5 bases, with 19 bases lying between them. Germline assignment: CDR1 LNHDA and CDR2 SQIVND (reference sequence). CDR3 sequence reads: CASSLGGGLDQPQHF. The CDR3, as DNA: TGTGCCAGTTCTTTGGGCGGGGGTCTGGATCAGCCCCAGCATTTT.

The chain links TRBV18 to TRBJ1-5; maybe TRBD1 (5 bases). Trimming pared 6 bases from V and 0 bases from J, leaving 9 bases between. This CDR3 comprises 14 residues. Looked up from germline, CDR1 is KGHSH and CDR2 is LQKENI. The CDR3, as DNA: TGTGCCAGCTCCCGGGGGGTTAGCAATCAGCCCCAGCATTTT. Encoded protein: CASSRGVSNQPQHF.

The chain uses TRBV29-1 and TRBJ2-1, with TRBD2 matching over 8 bases. With 3 bases clipped from V and 1 base from J, the junction kept 5 bases outside the gene matches. The CDR3 spans 15 residues. Germline values: CDR1 SQVTM, CDR2 ANQGSEA. The CDR3 spells CSVDSRLASYNEQFF. The DNA for the CDR3 is TGCAGCGTTGACTCTAGACTAGCGTCCTACAATGAGCAGTTCTTC.

The V call is TRBV9, the J call TRBJ2-5, with 10 bases fitting TRBD1. Germline-derived CDR1 and CDR2 are SGDLS and YYNGEE. This CDR3 contains 15 residues. J was trimmed by 1 base and V by 1 base; bases with no gene match: 1. DNA for the CDR3: TGTGCCAGCAGCGTACGACAGGGGGCCCAAGAGACCCAGTACTTC. Protein sequence: CASSVRQGAQETQYF.

The chain employs TRBV7-2 and TRBJ1-1; TRBD1 is a possible D gene (6 bases). The CDR3 contains 16 residues. Trimming stripped 1 base from V and 0 bases from J, with 12 bases between. The germline CDR1 and CDR2 sequences are SGHTA and FQGNSA. CDR3 amino acids: CASSLVTGTVNTEAFF. DNA of the CDR3: TGTGCCAGCAGCTTAGTCACAGGGACCGTGAACACTGAAGCTTTCTTT.